These T cell receptor beta chains were read from a single sample in a study of blood T cell repertoires in COVID-19. Profiling relied on immunoSEQ multiplex PCR, and the TCRdb table lists in-frame clones only, not all of them. The sample holds roughly 200,000 clones, around 80% seen once. Sequencing used peripheral blood. The receptors were gathered from a woman between 65 and 79 years old with acute or convalescent COVID-19. The CDR3 runs from the conserved cysteine through the conserved F or W. The D gene is left open where the match is weak.

>TRBV5-4|-|TRBJ2-3
CASSPTVGTDTQYF
>TRBV11-3|-|TRBJ2-2
CASRKLRDAGELFF
>TRBV7-3|-|TRBJ2-7
CASSPIGGVHEQYF
>TRBV5-1|-|TRBJ1-3
CASSLAGLSSGNTIYF
>TRBV7-2|-|TRBJ1-2
CASSFDSSANYGYTF
>TRBV10-2|-|TRBJ1-2
CASSESTTYGYTF
>TRBV19|-|TRBJ1-2
CASSIMAATYGYTF
>TRBV2|TRBD1|TRBJ1-3
CATQRDRGAGNTIYF
>TRBV27|-|TRBJ1-1
CASIKPGSGTEAFF
>TRBV5-1|TRBD2|TRBJ2-3
CASSLEAGGPDTQYF
>TRBV7-3|-|TRBJ2-1
CASSLYRLSYNEQFF
>TRBV28|-|TRBJ2-1
CASDRAGLAYNEQFF
>TRBV7-7|-|TRBJ2-2
CASSLASGGDTGELFF
>TRBV6-6|TRBD1|TRBJ1-2
CASSYPGSDRGYGYTF
>TRBV7-2|-|TRBJ2-5
CASSFRVSETQYF
>TRBV27|TRBD2|TRBJ2-7
CASRSMGLAGTYEQYF
>TRBV2|-|TRBJ2-7
CASSVSRGSRDEQYF
>TRBV5-1|-|TRBJ2-1
CASSLGGTSYNEQFF
>TRBV4-1|TRBD2|TRBJ2-5
CASSQDGTSGTLRGETQYF
>TRBV9|TRBD1|TRBJ1-4
CASSAWDSTTNEKLFF
>TRBV27|-|TRBJ1-2
CASSPLGSREGYGYTF
>TRBV9|TRBD1|TRBJ2-5
CASSVGLGFRGRETQYF
>TRBV6-2/TRBV6-3|-|TRBJ2-7
CASSLQESYEQYF
>TRBV12-3/TRBV12-4|TRBD1|TRBJ1-2
CASSEGQNYGYTF
>TRBV18|TRBD1|TRBJ2-1
CASSPGQTQYNEQFF
>TRBV5-1|-|TRBJ1-3
CASSLRWGLGGNTIYF
>TRBV5-1|-|TRBJ2-7
CASSLGAVSYEQYF
>TRBV7-2|-|TRBJ1-1
CASSLMGNTEAFF
>TRBV11-3|-|TRBJ2-7
CASSLGSQAYYEQYF
>TRBV3-1/TRBV3-2|-|TRBJ2-2
CASSHSTGELFF
>TRBV20-1|TRBD1|TRBJ1-6
CSASPPEGANSPLHF
>TRBV19|-|TRBJ2-2
CASSIAGDTGELFF
>TRBV19|TRBD2|TRBJ2-3
CASSIGDRLAGRQYF
>TRBV3-1/TRBV3-2|TRBD1|TRBJ1-1
CASSQASGTGAGRAFF
>TRBV2|TRBD2|TRBJ2-5
CASSALSGADGTQYF
>TRBV6-5|-|TRBJ1-5
CASSRTTSGDQPQHF
>TRBV30|-|TRBJ1-4
CAWSRGRTNEKLFF
>TRBV6-4|TRBD1|TRBJ1-2
CASSAKSTGTYGYTF
>TRBV28|TRBD2|TRBJ2-3
CATKTSGRDQITQYF
>TRBV24-1|-|TRBJ2-1
CATSDPTGLPYNEQFF
>TRBV24-1|-|TRBJ2-1
CATSDPGLSDNEQFF
>TRBV3-1/TRBV3-2|-|TRBJ1-5
CASRGSDGPQHF
>TRBV6-5|TRBD1|TRBJ1-1
CASSSTGANTEAFF
>TRBV2|TRBD1|TRBJ1-2
CASSRDRGDYGYTF
>TRBV30|TRBD1|TRBJ2-3
CAWSVTGAQYF
>TRBV27|TRBD1|TRBJ2-7
CASGRGRFYEQYF